One and the same sample provided the 3 T cell receptor beta chains below, sequenced in a study of blood T cell repertoires in COVID-19 (dated by TCRdb to about 2020). Receptor amplification or capture employed the immunoSEQ multiplex PCR assay. TCRdb provides this immuneACCESS table in a form limited to in-frame rearrangements. Some clones are lacking; in checked studies, under half of them reflect an unresolved V gene, and why the rest are absent is not known. The sample table holds about 54,000 clones, of which 70% to 90% were seen once. The ten biggest clones cover roughly 4.7% of the sample. Material for sequencing was peripheral blood. The origin of the receptors is a man aged 40-50 years with active COVID-19.

This rearrangement joins TRBV25-1 to TRBJ1-4; TRBD1 matches 11 bases. Germline lookup yields CDR1 MGHDK and CDR2 SYGVNS. The CDR3 has 18 amino acids. J lost 1 base, V lost 1 base, and 5 bases had no gene match. The CDR3 DNA reads TGTGCCAGCAGTGAATCTGGGACAGGGGGGTTAACTAATGAAAAACTGTTTTTT. As protein: CASSESGTGGLTNEKLFF.

The rearrangement joins TRBV7-9 to TRBJ2-3, with D maybe TRBD2 (6 bases). CDR3 length: 14 amino acids. The V gene's germline CDR1 is SEHNR and CDR2 FQNEAQ (reference sequence). V shed 5 bases and J shed 6 bases, with 15 bases lying between them. As DNA, the CDR3 is TGTGCCAGCAGCCCATCTCTACGGGGGGATACGCAGTATTTT. It encodes CASSPSLRGDTQYF.

The gene calls are TRBV6-5 and TRBJ2-1; TRBD2 aligns across 8 bases. V was pared by 10 bases and J by 9 bases, with 11 bases of the junction left unmatched. The CDR3 sequence is 13 residues long. Germline V gives CDR1 MNHEY, CDR2 SVGAGI. CDR3 nucleotide sequence: TGTGCCACCCTATGGGCGGGAGGACGTGAGCAGTTCTTC. It encodes CATLWAGGREQFF.